The TCR beta chain described here comes from a study of PD-L1 blockade in urothelial cancer. Clones were sequenced by immunoSEQ multiplex PCR, and TCRdb holds only the in-frame ones, with some missing. The data contain tens of thousands of clones, around 80% of them singletons. Germline assignment: CDR1 SGHRS and CDR2 YFSETQ. V lost 4 bases, J lost 4 bases, and 5 bases stayed unmatched. The CDR3 covers 14 residues. Stated time point: peripheral blood 6 weeks after treatment start. This clone was counted a few times. Source: PBMCs, taken around atezolizumab (anti-PD-L1) treatment. V usage is TRBV5-1 and J usage is TRBJ1-1; TRBD1 matches at 9 bases. The receptor was isolated from a man aged 65-85 years with urothelial cancer. The CDR3 sequence: CASSPDRGVTEAFF. The CDR3 nucleotides read TGCGCCAGCAGCCCGGACAGGGGAGTCACTGAAGCTTTCTTT.